This is a list of T cell receptor beta chains from one sample in a study of graft-versus-host responses after intestinal transplantation. Sequenced by immunoSEQ multiplex PCR; TCRdb stores in-frame clones only, minus some. The data show about 120,000 clones, 85% to 95% seen once. Antigens of these TCRs are unknown. Material: unstimulated CD8+ T cells sorted from spleen or lymph node cells, obtained before transplant. Source of these receptors: a human donor who was the organ donor for an intestinal transplant. CDR3s include the opening cysteine and the closing phenylalanine or tryptophan. The D gene is left open where the match is weak. The listing skips clone size in some rows; elsewhere it reads once, few, many or a size class.

TRBJ2-3 | TRBD2 | NA | TRBV14 | TGTGCCAGCAGCCTAATCCTAGCGGGAGGGCGCACAGATACGCAGTATTTT | CASSLILAGGRTDTQYF
TRBJ2-5 | NA | NA | TRBV19 | TGTGCCAGCCGGCACCCTATGAGCCCGACCCAGTACTTC | CASRHPMSPTQYF
TRBJ2-5 | NA | NA | TRBV5-1 | TGCGCCAGCAGCTTGGGCCAGGGGCAGGAGACCCAGTACTTC | CASSLGQGQETQYF
TRBJ2-1 | TRBD2 | NA | TRBV11-2 | TGTGCCAGCAGCCCATGGACTAGCCTAAATGAGCAGTTCTTC | CASSPWTSLNEQFF
TRBJ2-1 | NA | NA | TRBV27 | TGTGCCAGCAGTGACGGGACTCCCAATGAGCAGTTCTTC | CASSDGTPNEQFF
TRBJ2-1 | NA | NA | TRBV6-6 | TGTGCCAGCAGTTACTCGGTAGCGGCCAATGAGCAGTTCTTC | CASSYSVAANEQFF
TRBJ2-1 | TRBD2 | NA | TRBV7-4 | TGTGCCAGCAGCTCCAAGGGACTAGCGGGAGGGCCGGGGTACAATGAGCAGTTCTTC | CASSSKGLAGGPGYNEQFF
TRBJ1-4 | TRBD1 | NA | TRBV29-1 | TGCAGCGCCGAGGGACAGGGGACAACTAATGAAAAACTGTTTTTT | CSAEGQGTTNEKLFF
TRBJ2-5 | TRBD2 | once | TRBV5-8 | TGTGCCAGCAGCTATGTAGGCGGGGGGCTAGAGGAGACCCAGTACTTC | CASSYVGGGLEETQYF
TRBJ2-7 | NA | NA | TRBV7-9 | TGTGCCAGCAGCCCAGGGGTCGACTACGAGCAGTACTTC | CASSPGVDYEQYF
TRBJ2-7 | NA | NA | TRBV4-3 | TGCGCCAGCAGCCCTCTGGGGGGCGGAGCCGACGAGCAGTACTTC | CASSPLGGGADEQYF
TRBJ2-5 | TRBD2 | NA | TRBV4-2 | TGTGCCAGCAGCCAAGAGAGGACTAGCATAGAGACCCAGTACTTC | CASSQERTSIETQYF
TRBJ2-7 | TRBD2 | NA | TRBV10-3 | TGTGCCACAGTGCCCGGGACTAGCGGACCTTACGAGCAGTACTTC | CATVPGTSGPYEQYF
TRBJ2-1 | NA | NA | TRBV30 | TGTGCCTGGAGAGGCCTAGAACTCGCGGGACTTTACAATGAGCAGTTCTTC | CAWRGLELAGLYNEQFF
TRBJ1-4 | TRBD1 | once | TRBV7-9 | TGTGCCAGCAGCGCACCGGGACAGGGGGCAGAAAAACTGTTTTTT | CASSAPGQGAEKLFF
TRBJ1-2 | NA | NA | TRBV6-5 | TGTGCCAGCAGTGAAGCAGCTAACTATGGCTACACCTTC | CASSEAANYGYTF
TRBJ2-7 | NA | NA | TRBV11-2 | TGTGCCAGCAGCCGGGACTTCGCCTACGAGCAGTACTTC | CASSRDFAYEQYF
TRBJ2-7 | TRBD2 | NA | TRBV7-6 | TGTGCCAGCAGAAAGGGTCTAGCGGGTAAGAACTCCTACGAGCAGTACTTC | CASRKGLAGKNSYEQYF
TRBJ2-5 | NA | NA | TRBV5-6 | TGTGCCAGCAGCTTGGCTGGTGGGGAGACCCAGTACTTC | CASSLAGGETQYF
TRBJ1-2 | NA | NA | TRBV6-5 | TGTGCCAGCAGTTACGCGGGGAACTATGGCTACACCTTC | CASSYAGNYGYTF
TRBJ2-3 | NA | NA | TRBV28 | TGTGCCAGCAGTATGACTTATGACACAGATACGCAGTATTTT | CASSMTYDTDTQYF
TRBJ2-7 | NA | few | TRBV7-2 | TGTGCCAGCAGCTCGAGCCACTCCTACGAGCAGTACTTC | CASSSSHSYEQYF
TRBJ2-7 | NA | NA | TRBV9 | TGTGCCAGCAGCGTAGGCCCAGGGGACTACGAGCAGTACTTC | CASSVGPGDYEQYF
TRBJ2-5 | NA | NA | TRBV28 | TGTGCCAGCAGTTCCCTCGTGGGGGGCCGGGAGACCCAGTACTTC | CASSSLVGGRETQYF
TRBJ1-3 | NA | NA | TRBV19 | TGTGCCAGTGCTGGAGCCCCCATCTCGGGTGGAAACACCATATATTTT | CASAGAPISGGNTIYF
TRBJ2-3 | TRBD2 | once | TRBV14 | TGTGCCAGCAGCCCCCTCGGCGGGAGGCGGAGCACAGATACGCAGTATTTT | CASSPLGGRRSTDTQYF
TRBJ2-7 | NA | NA | TRBV6-6 | TGTGCCAGCAGCTCCTATAACGGGAGAAGGGCCTACGAGCAGTACTTC | CASSSYNGRRAYEQYF
TRBJ2-5 | TRBD2 | NA | TRBV6-1 | TGTGCCAGCAGTGGGACTAGCGGGACTGGGGAGACCCAGTACTTC | CASSGTSGTGETQYF
TRBJ1-1 | TRBD1 | NA | TRBV19 | TGTGCCAGTAGTGCAGGACAGGGGACGGCCACTGAAGCTTTCTTT | CASSAGQGTATEAFF
TRBJ2-3 | TRBD2 | NA | TRBV28 | TGTGCCACCCGACTAGCGGGAGGGTGGACAGATACGCAGTATTTT | CATRLAGGWTDTQYF
TRBJ1-5 | NA | NA | TRBV27 | TGTGCCAGCACCCCACCGGGACACCTCAATCAGCCCCAGCATTTT | CASTPPGHLNQPQHF
TRBJ2-6 | NA | NA | TRBV29-1 | TGCAGCGTTGAGGACAGCTCTGGGGCCAACGTCCTGACTTTC | CSVEDSSGANVLTF
TRBJ2-2 | NA | NA | TRBV28 | TGTGCCAGCAGTTCCCGGACAGACCCGACACCGAACACCGGGGAGCTGTTTTTT | CASSSRTDPTPNTGELFF
TRBJ1-1 | NA | NA | TRBV4-2 | TGTGCCAGCAGCCAAGATAAACGGGGAGGGATAGTTTTCTTT | CASSQDKRGGIVFF
TRBJ2-1 | NA | NA | TRBV19 | TGTGCCAGTAGTATAGGAGGTGACAATGAGCAGTTCTTC | CASSIGGDNEQFF
TRBJ2-7 | NA | NA | TRBV28 | TGTGCCAGCAGTTTAGAGGGGAGCTTCTACGAGCAGTACTTC | CASSLEGSFYEQYF
TRBJ2-1 | TRBD1 | NA | TRBV5-5 | TGTGCCAGCAGGCCCCCAGGGGGCACGCTTTACAATGAGCAGTTCTTC | CASRPPGGTLYNEQFF
TRBJ2-3 | NA | NA | TRBV4-1 | TGCGCCAGCAGCCAACCGGGACTTGGATCAGATACGCAGTATTTT | CASSQPGLGSDTQYF
TRBJ2-3 | TRBD2 | once | TRBV10-3 | TGTGCCATCAGTGAATTCGGCGGGGGAAGCACAGATACGCAGTATTTT | CAISEFGGGSTDTQYF
TRBJ2-3 | TRBD1 | NA | TRBV7-9 | TGTGCCAGCAGCCTCTCTACAGGGGACACGCAGTATTTT | CASSLSTGDTQYF
TRBJ2-7 | NA | few | TRBV13 | TGTGCCAGCAGCATTCACGCCCATAGGTGGGAGCAGTACTTC | CASSIHAHRWEQYF
TRBJ1-1 | TRBD1 | NA | TRBV6-1 | TGTGCCGTCCAGACAGGGGGGTCTGAAGCTTTCTTT | CAVQTGGSEAFF
TRBJ2-3 | TRBD1 | once | TRBV6-5 | TGTGCCAGCAGTTACGGGACAGATCCTAGCACAGATACGCAGTATTTT | CASSYGTDPSTDTQYF
TRBJ2-2 | NA | once | TRBV19 | TGTGCCAGTAGTATAACAGGGGCGGGAGACGGCGGGGAGCTGTTTTTT | CASSITGAGDGGELFF
TRBJ1-2 | NA | few | TRBV6-6 | TGTGCCAGCAGGGGGCCGCGTAACCTCTATGGCTACACCTTC | CASRGPRNLYGYTF
TRBJ2-7 | NA | NA | TRBV11-1 | TGTGCCAGCAGCTTAGTCCCCCGGGACGTCTACGAGCAGTACTTC | CASSLVPRDVYEQYF